Presented here are 30 T cell receptor beta chains from one specimen sequenced in a study of blood T cell repertoires in COVID-19. The repertoire was sequenced with immunoSEQ multiplex PCR; TCRdb's copy has only in-frame clones and lacks some. The sample consists of roughly 180,000 clones, around 85% of them appearing once. Sequencing was done on a sample of PBMCs or T cells enriched from blood (not recorded which). These receptors all stem from a man aged 40-50 years who had recovered from COVID-19.

The chain employs TRBV9 and TRBJ2-1, with 12 nucleotides matching TRBD2. J was trimmed by 9 bases and V by 2 bases; bases with no gene match: 6. CDR3 length: 15 amino acids. Per the germline V gene, CDR1 is SGDLS and CDR2 is YYNGEE. The CDR3 is CASSVETSGRGEQFF. CDR3 bases: TGTGCCAGCAGCGTGGAGACTAGCGGGAGAGGTGAGCAGTTCTTC.

The V call is TRBV5-1, the J call TRBJ1-2, with 7 positions matching TRBD1. Germline V lookup: CDR1 SGHRS, CDR2 YFSETQ. The ends lost 5 bases at V and 1 base at J; junction bases unmatched: 5. The CDR3 has 14 residues. DNA of the CDR3: TGCGCCAGCAGTCGGGACAGCAATAACTATGGCTACACCTTC. Translated, it gives CASSRDSNNYGYTF.

The V gene is TRBV10-3, the J gene TRBJ2-2; 7 bases fit TRBD1. This CDR3 contains 14 residues. J gave up 0 bases and V 11 bases, and 6 bases lay outside the gene matches. From germline, CDR1 is ENHRY and CDR2 SYGVKD. In nucleotides, the CDR3 is TGTGCCGCCGACAGGGCCCCGAACACCGGGGAGCTGTTTTTT. Amino acid sequence: CAADRAPNTGELFF.

This sequence joins TRBV11-2 and TRBJ2-1, with 11 bases identical to TRBD2. This CDR3 is 15 amino acids long. With 5 bases clipped from V and 9 bases from J, the junction kept 9 bases outside the gene matches. Germline V gives CDR1 SGHAT, CDR2 FQNNGV. CDR3 protein: CASSIAGGPLGEQFF. The CDR3 bases are TGTGCCAGCAGCATAGCGGGGGGGCCTCTCGGTGAGCAGTTCTTC.

The chain employs TRBV4-1 and TRBJ1-2; the match to TRBD1 covers 8 bases. The CDR3 has 14 amino acids. The V and J ends lost 1 base and 8 bases, in that order; junction bases with no gene match: 6. Germline values: CDR1 MGHRA, CDR2 YSYEKL. In nucleotides, the CDR3 is TGCGCCAGCAGCCAAGGGACAGGGTCGGTCGGCTACACCTTC. It is translated as CASSQGTGSVGYTF.

The table lists this clone with a count of one. V usage is TRBV4-1 and J usage is TRBJ1-2; 9 bases align to TRBD1. V shed 3 bases, J shed 7 bases, and the junction held 9 bases outside the gene matches. This CDR3 is built from 15 residues. Germline V CDR1 and CDR2: MGHRA, YSYEKL. CDR3 amino acids: CASSHTGQGMGGYTF. DNA for the CDR3: TGCGCCAGCAGCCACACGGGACAGGGAATGGGTGGCTACACCTTC.

The chain is built from TRBV30 and TRBJ1-1; unclear D gene. This CDR3 has 11 amino acids. Germline V gene lookup returns CDR1 GTSNPN and CDR2 SVGIG (reference sequence). Trimming stripped 5 bases from V and 8 bases from J, with 12 bases between. CDR3 bases: TGTGCCTGGGGTGAGGGCTTGGAAGCTTTCTTT. Its protein product is CAWGEGLEAFF.

This sequence joins TRBV7-9 and TRBJ1-2; no firm D call. Trimming removed 3 bases from V and 8 bases from J, with 10 bases in between. The CDR3 has 12 amino acids. The germline V gene encodes CDR1 SEHNR and CDR2 FQNEAQ (reference sequence). The CDR3 loop reads CASSLRAAGYTF. The DNA of the CDR3 is TGTGCCAGCAGCTTGAGGGCCGCCGGCTACACCTTC.

The CDR3 is CASCQGNNQPQHF. The CDR3 DNA reads as TGCGCCAGTTGTCAGGGGAACAATCAGCCCCAGCATTTT. This sequence joins TRBV10-2 and TRBJ1-5; a weak D match, TRBD1 (6 bases). There are 13 residues in the CDR3. CDR1 is WSHSY, CDR2 SAAADI, per germline. The ends were cut back, 9 bases at V and 3 bases at J, with 12 bases in the middle.

The J gene is TRBJ1-1, the V gene TRBV7-6, with a tentative D call TRBD1 (6 bases). The CDR3 spans 15 residues. V gave up 7 bases and J gave up 0 bases, with 15 bases separating them. Per germline, CDR1 SGHVS and CDR2 FNYEAQ. The CDR3 bases are TGTGCCAGCACCATTAATACAGGGATGAACACTGAAGCTTTCTTT. Translation gives CASTINTGMNTEAFF.

The chain is built from TRBV5-1 and TRBJ1-2, with D possibly matching TRBD1 (6 bases). The germline V gene has CDR1 SGHRS and CDR2 YFSETQ. Trimming removed 7 bases from V and 5 bases from J, with 18 bases in between. CDR3 size: 14 residues. The CDR3 loop is CASRNHREAYGYTF. The CDR3 DNA sequence: TGCGCCAGCCGCAATCACAGGGAAGCTTATGGCTACACCTTC.

The V call is TRBV6-5, the J call TRBJ2-2; D might be TRBD1 (6 bases). From germline, CDR1 is MNHEY and CDR2 SVGAGI. Trimming removed 2 bases from V and 8 bases from J, with 18 bases in between. The CDR3 runs to 16 residues. The DNA of the CDR3 is TGTGCCAGCAGTTACACCCCAACAGGGAGCTTAGGGGAGCTGTTTTTT. Translated, it gives CASSYTPTGSLGELFF.

This clone appeared a few times. The chain carries TRBV30 and TRBJ1-1, with D possibly TRBD1 on 6 matching bases. The CDR3 runs to 14 residues. With 0 bases removed from V and 5 bases from J, the gap between germline ends came to 13 bases. Germline V lookup: CDR1 GTSNPN, CDR2 SVGIG (reference sequence). The CDR3 sequence: CAWSVPGARTEAFF. The CDR3 DNA sequence: TGTGCCTGGAGTGTACCAGGGGCCAGGACTGAAGCTTTCTTT.

The chain joins TRBV12-5 to TRBJ1-5; possibly TRBD1 for D (6 bases). Germline lookup yields CDR1 LGHNT and CDR2 FRNRAP. This CDR3 comprises 14 residues. Trimming shortened V by 6 bases and J by 4 bases, and 13 bases separated the two germline ends. The CDR3 DNA reads as TGTGCTAGTGGCCCCAGGGGTCGGAATCAGCCCCAGCATTTT. Translated, it gives CASGPRGRNQPQHF.

The chain couples TRBV6-5 to TRBJ1-1, with D maybe TRBD1 (6 bases). Germline loops: CDR1 MNHEY, CDR2 SVGAGI. The V end lost 6 bases, the J end lost 0 bases, and 11 bases lay between the germline ends. This CDR3 region has 14 residues. CDR3 in DNA: TGTGCCAGCAGAACGACAGGCTTGAACACTGAAGCTTTCTTT. Its translation: CASRTTGLNTEAFF.

The chain has TRBV7-8 and TRBJ1-1; 7 nucleotides match TRBD1. The V gene's germline CDR1 is SGHVS and CDR2 FQNEAQ. V lost 1 base, J lost 1 base, and 6 bases stayed unmatched. This CDR3 spans 16 amino acids. Here the CDR3 DNA reads TGTGCCAGCAGCTTAGTCTGGACAGGAAGGAACACTGAAGCTTTCTTT. Amino acids: CASSLVWTGRNTEAFF.

The J gene is TRBJ1-2, the V gene TRBV19; D possibly corresponds to TRBD1 (5 bases). The V and J ends lost 3 bases and 0 bases respectively, with 14 bases between them. Germline CDR1 is LNHDA and CDR2 is SQIVND (reference sequence). CDR3 length: 16 amino acids. The CDR3, as DNA: TGTGCCAGTAGTATCCTAGGGGCCTCTGCTAACTATGGCTACACCTTC. Amino acids: CASSILGASANYGYTF.

This chain links TRBV28 with TRBJ1-6, with a tentative D call TRBD1 (6 bases). This CDR3 has 15 residues. CDR1 is MDHEN and CDR2 is SYDVKM in the germline V gene. V gave up 7 bases and J gave up 7 bases, with 17 bases separating them. The CDR3: CASTSPGQGNSPLHF. The CDR3 nucleotides read TGTGCCAGCACCTCCCCGGGACAAGGGAATTCACCCCTCCACTTT.

The chain carries TRBV28 and TRBJ1-1; D not certain. CDR1 MDHEN and CDR2 SYDVKM come from the germline V gene. The CDR3 is 14 amino acids. Trimming stripped 2 bases from V and 6 bases from J, with 13 bases between. The CDR3 sequence: CASSLGVGRSEAFF. In DNA, the CDR3 is TGTGCCAGCAGTTTAGGGGTAGGGAGATCTGAAGCTTTCTTT.

The J gene is TRBJ2-7, the V gene TRBV28; 7 bases align to TRBD2. V was pared by 7 bases and J by 1 base, with 10 bases of the junction left unmatched. Germline loops: CDR1 MDHEN, CDR2 SYDVKM. CDR3 length equals 15 residues. CDR3 sequence (DNA): TGTGCCAGCAACTCGGGGAGGGGTATTTCCTACGAGCAGTACTTC. It codes for CASNSGRGISYEQYF.

The J gene is TRBJ1-1, the V gene TRBV10-3; D uncertain. Germline-derived CDR1 and CDR2 are ENHRY and SYGVKD. This CDR3 is 14 amino acids long. Trimming removed 3 bases at V and 6 bases at J, with 14 bases between. This chain's CDR3 is CAISEETRSAEAFF. The CDR3 DNA sequence: TGTGCCATCAGTGAAGAGACCCGGAGCGCTGAAGCTTTCTTT.

The chain links TRBV5-1 to TRBJ2-3; TRBD1 agrees at 7 bases. Germline assignment: CDR1 SGHRS and CDR2 YFSETQ. The V and J ends lost 3 bases and 0 bases, in that order; junction bases with no gene match: 4. The CDR3 runs to 15 residues. The CDR3 sequence is CASSWEGGSTDTQYF. The CDR3, as DNA: TGCGCCAGCAGCTGGGAAGGGGGCAGCACAGATACGCAGTATTTT.

The J gene is TRBJ2-7, the V gene TRBV28, with 8 bases fitting TRBD1. This CDR3 comprises 14 residues. CDR1 and CDR2 from the germline V gene are MDHEN and SYDVKM. V lost 5 bases, J lost 0 bases, and 3 bases stayed unmatched. The CDR3 region is CASSPTGASYEQYF. DNA of the CDR3: TGTGCCAGCAGTCCGACAGGGGCCTCCTACGAGCAGTACTTC.

V gene TRBV5-6 combines with J gene TRBJ1-2; weak D call: TRBD1 (5 bases). The CDR3 spans 16 residues. The germline gives CDR1 SGHDT, CDR2 YYEEEE. V shed 0 bases and J shed 6 bases, with 18 bases lying between them. The CDR3: CASSLASPVVGDGYTF. The CDR3 bases are TGTGCCAGCAGCTTGGCCTCCCCCGTCGTAGGGGATGGCTACACCTTC.

This clone occurred a few times. The V gene is TRBV10-3, the J gene TRBJ1-2, with 9 nucleotides matching TRBD1. Germline lookup yields CDR1 ENHRY and CDR2 SYGVKD. V lost 6 bases and J lost 1; bases outside the gene matches: 9. The CDR3 extends over 16 amino acids. CDR3 loop: CAISFQGQGFNYGYTF. CDR3 DNA: TGTGCCATCAGCTTTCAGGGACAGGGTTTTAACTATGGCTACACCTTC.

The V call is TRBV30, the J call TRBJ1-3; possible D gene TRBD1, 6 bases. CDR3 length: 16 residues. CDR1 and CDR2 from the germline V gene are GTSNPN and SVGIG (reference sequence). The V and J ends lost 1 base and 0 bases respectively, with 13 bases between them. CDR3 sequence (DNA): TGTGCCTGGAGTGAGTTGACAGGCGGCTCTGGAAACACCATATATTTT. Translation gives CAWSELTGGSGNTIYF. The full variable domain, completed using reference TRBV30 and TRBJ1-3, is SQTIHQWPATLVQPVGSPLSLECTVEGTSNPNLYWYRQAAGRGLQLLFYSVGIGQISSEVPQNLSASRPQDRQFILSSKKLLLSDSGFYLCAWSELTGGSGNTIYFGEGSWLTVV.

The chain is built from TRBV7-6 and TRBJ1-3, with 7 bases lining up with TRBD1. There are 17 residues in the CDR3. J was trimmed by 0 bases and V by 5 bases; bases with no gene match: 10. CDR1 and CDR2 from the germline V gene are SGHVS and FNYEAQ. CDR3 amino acids: CASSPGQAKSSGNTIYF. The CDR3 region has the DNA TGTGCCAGCAGCCCAGGACAGGCTAAATCCTCTGGAAACACCATATATTTT. The entire variable domain, with the rest obtained from reference TRBV7-6 and TRBJ1-3, is as follows: GAGVSQSPRYKVTKRGQDVALRCDPISGHVSLYWYRQALGQGPEFLTYFNYEAQQDKSGLPNDRFSAERPEGSISTLTIQRTEQRDSAMYRCASSPGQAKSSGNTIYFGEGSWLTVV.

The J gene is TRBJ2-1, the V gene TRBV5-1, with TRBD1 matching 8 bases. The CDR3 is 14 amino acids. V lost 1 base, J lost 7 bases, and 4 bases stayed unmatched. Per the germline V gene, CDR1 is SGHRS and CDR2 is YFSETQ. Written as DNA, the CDR3 is TGCGCCAGCAGCTTGCAGGGGGCGCAGAATGAGCAGTTCTTC. It is translated as CASSLQGAQNEQFF. The full variable domain, with the rest looked up from reference TRBV5-1 and TRBJ2-1, is KAGVTQTPRYLIKTRGQQVTLSCSPISGHRSVSWYQQTPGQGLQFLFEYFSETQRNKGNFPGRFSGRQFSNSRSEMNVSTLELGDSALYLCASSLQGAQNEQFFGPGTRLTVL.

This clone was observed once. The V and J genes are TRBV5-1 and TRBJ2-7; 12 nucleotides match TRBD2. The germline gives CDR1 SGHRS, CDR2 YFSETQ. This CDR3 region has 16 residues. V gave up 4 bases and J gave up 6 bases; unmatched junction bases: 11. In DNA form, the CDR3 reads TGCGCCAGCAGCATGACTAGCGGGAGCCGACTTAGCGAGCAGTACTTC. Encoded protein: CASSMTSGSRLSEQYF.

The chain uses TRBV29-1 and TRBJ1-1; D is perhaps TRBD1 (5 bases). The V gene's germline CDR1 is SQVTM and CDR2 ANQGSEA. This CDR3 has 14 residues. The germline V and J ends were trimmed by 5 bases and 0 bases, with 13 bases remaining between them. The CDR3 is CSVIPGGMNTEAFF. The CDR3 bases are TGCAGCGTTATCCCTGGGGGGATGAACACTGAAGCTTTCTTT.